The 22 T cell receptor beta chains below all came from one sample that was sequenced in a study of T-cell memory formation after mild COVID-19. TCRdb processed the 5' RACE reads anew with MiXCR; each CDR3 protein has one entry. Found here are some 250,000 distinct CDR3 sequences, 8% to 9.5% of them singletons; the top ten hold 20% to 25%. What was sequenced was PBMCs or a T cell subset sorted from them (not recorded which). Receptors were obtained from a man aged 18 to 35 who had mild COVID-19 (a few samples of this study predate the infection). Cell type and time point are not known.

This clonotype was observed a handful of times. This chain joins TRBV7-6 and TRBJ2-5; 7 positions match TRBD2. The ends lost 2 bases at V and 5 bases at J; junction bases unmatched: 5. Germline assignment: CDR1 SGHVS and CDR2 FNYEAQ. The CDR3 loop spans 14 amino acids. Here the CDR3 reads CASSLRPGRETQYF. The CDR3, as DNA: TGTGCCAGCAGCTTACGCCCCGGGAGGGAGACCCAGTACTTC.

This chain links TRBV9 with TRBJ2-7, with TRBD1 identical over 7 bases. This CDR3 spans 13 amino acids. The trim removed 0 bases at V and 6 bases at J, leaving 3 bases unmatched. CDR1 is SGDLS and CDR2 is YYNGEE in the germline V gene. The CDR3 protein is CASSVVPGGEQYV. The CDR3 bases are TGTGCCAGCAGCGTAGTGCCAGGGGGCGAGCAGTACGTC.

This clonotype was recorded a few times. V usage is TRBV7-2 and J usage is TRBJ1-3; D not certain. The ends were cut back, 2 bases at V and 0 bases at J, with 14 bases in the middle. Germline CDR1 is SGHTA and CDR2 is FQGNSA. The CDR3 loop spans 17 amino acids. The CDR3 reads CASSLRATRFSGNTIYF. The CDR3 nucleotides read TGTGCCAGCAGCTTACGCGCTACCCGGTTCTCTGGAAACACCATATATTTT.

This clonotype was picked up a small number of times. This chain connects TRBV5-6 to TRBJ2-1, with unresolved D. Germline CDR1 SGHDT, CDR2 YYEEEE. The CDR3 is made up of 12 amino acids. Trimming took 1 base from V and 10 from J, leaving 9 bases between them. The CDR3 nucleotides read TGTGCCAGCAGCTTGTTCAGTTCAGAGCAGTTCTTC. Amino acid sequence: CASSLFSSEQFF.

Concerning this clonotype itself: Its ends do not fully match the called genes, so a read error is possible. The chain is built from TRBV5-1 and TRBJ2-5, with TRBD1 as a possible D gene (6 bases). This CDR3 is 15 amino acids long. In germline, CDR1 is SGHRS, CDR2 YFSETQ. CDR3 bases: TGCGCCAGCAGCCTCATGGGGGCCGGGCAAGATACCCAGTACTTC. Protein product: CASSLMGAGQDTQYF.

This clonotype was recorded at least ten times. The J gene is TRBJ1-3, the V gene TRBV6-6; the D is unclear. Trimming left V 6 bases short and J 0 bases short, with 6 bases between. Looked up from germline, CDR1 is MNHNY and CDR2 is SVGAGI (reference sequence). There are 13 residues in the CDR3. The CDR3 DNA follows: TGTGCCAGCAGCCCACGCTCTGGAAACACCATATATTTT. As protein: CASSPRSGNTIYF.

This clonotype was seen a handful of times. The CDR3 DNA reads TGCGCCAGCAGCCGAGACAGGGGAGGGGGCACAGATACGCAGTATTTT. Translating it yields CASSRDRGGGTDTQYF. V is TRBV4-3 and J is TRBJ2-3; D might be TRBD1 (8 bases). V lost 4 bases to trimming and J lost 1 base, with 15 bases between them. Per germline, CDR1 LGHNA and CDR2 YSLEER. This CDR3 contains 16 residues.

This rearrangement joins TRBV6-1 to TRBJ1-6; 7 bases line up with TRBD1. The CDR3 runs 15 residues. CDR1 is MNHNS and CDR2 is SASEGT in the germline V gene. J lost 5 bases, V lost 3 bases, and 4 bases had no gene match. CDR3 sequence reads: CASSDRDSHNSPLHF. The CDR3 DNA is TGTGCCAGCAGTGATCGGGACAGTCATAATTCACCCCTCCACTTT.

On this clonotype: One junction end does not reproduce the germline sequence, and a read error may be involved. CDR3 DNA: TGCGCCAGCAGCTTCCGGGACAGGCCGTCTAGCGGGGAGCTGATTTTT. It specifies CASSFRDRPSSGELIF. This chain uses TRBV5-1 with TRBJ2-2, with D possibly matching TRBD2 (9 bases). The CDR3 loop spans 16 amino acids. Germline V gene data show CDR1 as SGHRS and CDR2 as YFSETQ.

The rearrangement links TRBV6-4 to TRBJ1-5; no clear D gene. The V end lost 2 bases, the J end lost 4 bases, and 9 bases lay between the germline ends. CDR3 length: 14 residues. Germline CDR1 and CDR2: MRHNA and SNTAGT. CDR3 residues: CASSDGLWNQPQHF. CDR3 DNA sequence: TGTGCCAGCAGTGACGGCCTTTGGAATCAGCCCCAGCATTTT.

The rearrangement joins TRBV7-2 to TRBJ2-3, with TRBD2 matching 12 bases. CDR1 and CDR2 from the germline V gene are SGHTA and FQGNSA. CDR3 length: 15 amino acids. Trimming removed 8 bases from V and 3 bases from J; junction bases left unmatched: 6. CDR3 DNA: TGTGCCAGCCGGCTAGCGGGGGGGAGGACAGATACGCAGTATTTT. Residues: CASRLAGGRTDTQYF.

This clonotype was seen at least ten times. V is TRBV7-9 and J is TRBJ2-6; D is unresolved. The V gene's germline CDR1 is SEHNR and CDR2 FQNEAQ (reference sequence). This CDR3 region has 15 residues. V was clipped by 5 bases and J by 11 bases, with 19 bases between them. The CDR3 region has the DNA TGTGCCAGCAGCAAACGGGTATCCCGTAACCACGTCCTGACTTTC. As protein: CASSKRVSRNHVLTF.

In this sample, this clonotype turned up a few times. This chain uses TRBV23-1 with TRBJ2-1; a weak D match, TRBD1 (5 bases). TRBV23-1 is classed as an ORF, of uncertain function. V was shortened by 0 bases and J by 0 bases, with 9 bases between the two germline ends. The CDR3 contains 16 residues. The CDR3 region is CASSQSVQASYNEQFF. The CDR3 DNA is TGCGCCAGCAGTCAATCGGTACAGGCCTCCTACAATGAGCAGTTCTTC.

The chain combines TRBV12-3 or TRBV12-4 with TRBJ1-3, with no clear D. Trimming removed 11 bases at V and 1 base at J, with 12 bases between. The CDR3 extends over 13 amino acids. This CDR3 reads CAAAGGSGNTIYF. The DNA of the CDR3 is TGTGCCGCGGCGGGAGGGTCTGGAAACACCATATATTTT.

This clonotype has at least ten counts. The chain uses TRBV7-2 and TRBJ2-1, with 11 bases fitting TRBD2. V shed 6 bases, J shed 9 bases, and the junction held 10 bases outside the gene matches. The CDR3 totals 15 residues. Germline CDR1 SGHTA, CDR2 FQGNSA. This CDR3 reads CASSFNSGGGGEQFF. The DNA of the CDR3 is TGTGCCAGCAGTTTCAATAGCGGGGGGGGCGGTGAGCAGTTCTTC.

This clonotype was counted only a few times. The chain uses TRBV7-3 and TRBJ2-4; D is unresolved. Germline CDR1 and CDR2: SGHTA and FQGTGA. V lost 1 base and J 6 bases, leaving 19 bases between the germline ends. The CDR3 consists of 17 residues. The chain's CDR3 is CASSLNAAEGPLNIQYF. The CDR3 nucleotides read TGTGCCAGCAGCTTAAACGCGGCAGAAGGGCCCCTAAACATTCAGTACTTC.

In its sample, this clonotype was seen a few times. J is TRBJ2-3 and V is TRBV12-3 or TRBV12-4; TRBD2 agrees at 9 bases. This CDR3 has 15 residues. J gave up 3 bases and V 7 bases, and 8 bases lay outside the gene matches. The CDR3 region has the DNA TGTGCCAGCACCCTAGGGGGACTAGCTACAGATACGCAGTATTTT. Translating gives CASTLGGLATDTQYF.

In its sample, this clonotype was seen a few times. The chain carries TRBV14 and TRBJ2-1, with D perhaps matching TRBD2 (6 bases). This CDR3 comprises 15 residues. Germline CDR1 SGHDN, CDR2 FVKESK. The V end was cut by 4 bases, the J end by 0 bases, with 10 bases between. CDR3 residues: CASSPLGGSYNEQFF. In nucleotides, the CDR3 is TGTGCCAGCAGCCCCCTGGGGGGCTCCTACAATGAGCAGTTCTTC. Variable domain in full (rest from reference TRBV14 and TRBJ2-1): EAGVTQFPSHSVIEKGQTVTLRCDPISGHDNLYWYRRVMGKEIKFLLHFVKESKQDESGMPNNRFLAERTGGTYSTLKVQPAELEDSGVYFCASSPLGGSYNEQFFGPGTRLTVL.

In this sample, this clonotype turned up a few times. This chain joins TRBV18 and TRBJ2-3; D is perhaps TRBD2 (6 bases). This CDR3 has 15 residues. Trimming cost V 0 bases and J 5 bases, with 12 bases left between them. The germline V gene has CDR1 KGHSH and CDR2 LQKENI. This CDR3 reads CASSPPAGRIDTQYF. The DNA for the CDR3 is TGTGCCAGCTCACCACCGGCGGGGCGGATAGATACGCAGTATTTT.

This clonotype occurred many times. The V and J genes are TRBV4-1 and TRBJ1-5; D gene uncertain. Germline loops: CDR1 MGHRA, CDR2 YSYEKL. The ends were cut back, 4 bases at V and 0 bases at J, with 10 bases in the middle. The CDR3 contains 15 residues. The CDR3 DNA is TGCGCCAGCAGCCCGCGGCACGTTAGCAATCAGCCCCAGCATTTT. Protein product: CASSPRHVSNQPQHF.

The V and J genes are TRBV7-2 and TRBJ1-2; possibly TRBD1 for D (6 bases). Germline V CDR1 and CDR2: SGHTA, FQGNSA. Trimming took off 6 bases at V and 6 bases at J, with 17 bases between the two ends. This CDR3 is built from 14 residues. The CDR3 region is CASSYPSGDNGYTF. CDR3 bases: TGTGCCAGCAGTTACCCTTCGGGGGACAATGGCTACACCTTC.

This clonotype appeared a few times. The CDR3 reads CASSWDGEMNTEAFF. The CDR3 nucleotides are TGTGCCAGCAGTTGGGATGGAGAGATGAACACTGAAGCTTTCTTT. This sequence joins TRBV6-5 and TRBJ1-1, with D uncertain. Looked up from germline, CDR1 is MNHEY and CDR2 is SVGAGI. Trimming pared 4 bases from V and 0 bases from J, leaving 12 bases between. This CDR3 is 15 amino acids long.